This TCR beta chain came from a study of STAT3 mutations in large granular lymphocyte leukemia. Study summary: Roughly half the longitudinally sequenced T-LGLL patients had canonical STAT3 mutations. Approximately 40% of treated T-LGLL patients showed hematologic response to immunosuppression.

Only in-frame clones appear in the TCRdb table, and some are missing; sequencing was by immunoSEQ multiplex PCR. Here the sample spans tens of thousands of clones, roughly 80% being singletons. This clone occurred once. The antigen remains undetermined. Findings and limits, study-wide: Clonal expansion was inferred from other time points because no sample existed at each clone's first appearance. Treatment regimens differed across patients between samplings. Every T-cell large granular lymphocyte leukemia patient had at least one immunodominant TCR beta clonotype.

This receptor was obtained from a woman in her forties or fifties with T-cell large granular lymphocyte leukemia. Some clones in this sample may be carry-over from other donors' samples. Sequenced material: peripheral blood mononuclear cells.

The DNA of the CDR3 is TGTGCCAGCTCCCCCGAGGGGGGCTATGGCTACACCTTC. As protein: CASSPEGGYGYTF. The chain has TRBV6-5 and TRBJ1-2; tentatively, D is TRBD1 (6 bases). Trimming took off 8 bases at V and 4 bases at J, with 14 bases between the two ends. The CDR3 consists of 13 residues. CDR1 MNHEY and CDR2 SVGAGI come from the germline V gene.